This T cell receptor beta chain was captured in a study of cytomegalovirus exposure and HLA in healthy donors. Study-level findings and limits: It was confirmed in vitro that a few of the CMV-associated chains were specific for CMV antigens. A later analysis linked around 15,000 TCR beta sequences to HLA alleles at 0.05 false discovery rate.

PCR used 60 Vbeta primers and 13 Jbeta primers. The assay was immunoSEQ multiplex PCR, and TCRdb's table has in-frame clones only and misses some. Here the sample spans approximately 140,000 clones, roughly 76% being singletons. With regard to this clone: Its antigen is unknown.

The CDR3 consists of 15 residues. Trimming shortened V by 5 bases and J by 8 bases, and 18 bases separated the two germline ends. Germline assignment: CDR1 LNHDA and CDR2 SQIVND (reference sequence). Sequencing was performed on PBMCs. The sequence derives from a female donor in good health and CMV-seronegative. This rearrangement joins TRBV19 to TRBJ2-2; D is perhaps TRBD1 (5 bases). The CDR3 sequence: CASSLGPRVAGELFF. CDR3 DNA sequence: TGTGCCAGTAGTTTGGGTCCCAGGGTAGCAGGGGAGCTGTTTTTT.